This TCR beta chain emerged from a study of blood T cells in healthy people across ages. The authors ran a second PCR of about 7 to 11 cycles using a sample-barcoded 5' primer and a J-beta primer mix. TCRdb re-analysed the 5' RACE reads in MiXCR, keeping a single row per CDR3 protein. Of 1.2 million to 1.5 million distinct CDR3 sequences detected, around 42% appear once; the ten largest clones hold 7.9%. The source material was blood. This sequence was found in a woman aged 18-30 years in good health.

DNA of the CDR3: TGCAGTGCTAGCTCTCGGGGCTCTGGGGCCAACGTCCTGACTTTC. Translated: CSASSRGSGANVLTF. J is TRBJ2-6 and V is TRBV20-1, with D maybe TRBD2 (5 bases). Trimming shortened V by 3 bases and J by 0 bases, and 9 bases separated the two germline ends. This CDR3 comprises 15 residues. Looked up from germline, CDR1 is DFQATT and CDR2 is SNEGSKA (reference sequence).